This T cell receptor (beta chain) came from a study of shared T cell receptors in the human thymus. Trimming removed 0 bases from V and 2 bases from J, with 13 bases in between. The CDR3 contains 16 residues. Germline-derived CDR1 and CDR2 are SGDLS and YYNGEE. This clone was found a few times. Measured with immunoSEQ multiplex PCR; TCRdb has only the in-frame clones, and not every one. The table has hundreds of thousands of clones, around 78% seen once. Separately, the same data were catalogued under a study of human thymus T cells.

The J gene is TRBJ2-3, the V gene TRBV9; weak D call: TRBD2 (6 bases). The sequence came from a boy under two years old with a congenital heart defect. Source material: thymocytes. The CDR3 loop reads CASSVGEDHTTDTQYF. CDR3 DNA: TGTGCCAGCAGCGTAGGGGAGGACCACACCACAGATACGCAGTATTTT.